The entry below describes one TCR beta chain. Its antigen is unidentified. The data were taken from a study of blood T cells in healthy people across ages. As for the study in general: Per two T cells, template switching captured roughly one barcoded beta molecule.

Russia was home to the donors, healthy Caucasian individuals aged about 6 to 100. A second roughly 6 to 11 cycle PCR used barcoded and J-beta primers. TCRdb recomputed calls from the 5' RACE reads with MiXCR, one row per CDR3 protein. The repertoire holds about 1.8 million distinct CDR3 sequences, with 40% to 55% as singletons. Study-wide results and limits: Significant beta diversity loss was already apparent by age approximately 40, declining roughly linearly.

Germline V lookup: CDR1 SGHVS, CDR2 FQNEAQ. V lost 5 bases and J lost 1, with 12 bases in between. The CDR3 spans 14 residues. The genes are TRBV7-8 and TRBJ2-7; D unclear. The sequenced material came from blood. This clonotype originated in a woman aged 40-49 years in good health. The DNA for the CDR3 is TGTGCCAGCAGCGCAGGACGGGTATCCTACGAGCAGTACTTC. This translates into CASSAGRVSYEQYF.